The rows below give T cell receptor beta chains drawn from one sample of a study of blood T cell repertoires in COVID-19. Here immunoSEQ multiplex PCR was the method, and the copy in TCRdb shows in-frame clones only, minus some. The sample carries under 90,000 clones, roughly nine tenths recorded once. Input material: peripheral blood. These receptors came from a woman aged 45-65 years with COVID-19, enrolled during active disease. Each CDR3 is given with its conserved first and last residue. Each record gives: clone size, D gene, V gene, J gene, CDR3 protein, CDR3 DNA. A D gene is named only where the DNA matches it firmly. Clone size appears in some rows only: once, few, many, or a class for an expanded clone.

>-|-|TRBV5-8|TRBJ2-7
CASSPARRYEQYF
TGTGCCAGCAGCCCTGCGCGGAGGTACGAGCAGTACTTC
>-|-|TRBV6-5|TRBJ2-1
CASSYSGPNEQFF
TGTGCCAGCAGTTACTCTGGGCCCAATGAGCAGTTCTTC
>-|TRBD2|TRBV5-1|TRBJ2-2
CASSSQTSPGELFF
TGCGCCAGCAGCTCTCAGACTAGCCCCGGGGAGCTGTTTTTT
>-|-|TRBV7-9|TRBJ2-5
CASSSGETQYF
TGTGCCAGCAGCTCGGGGGAGACCCAGTACTTC
>-|-|TRBV6-4|TRBJ1-1
CASIMTRVTEAFF
TGTGCCAGCATTATGACGCGGGTCACTGAAGCTTTCTTT
>-|-|TRBV28|TRBJ1-5
CASLTDRLARNQPQHF
TGTGCCAGCCTAACGGACCGACTAGCCAGAAATCAGCCCCAGCATTTT
>-|TRBD2|TRBV5-1|TRBJ2-7
CASSSLGGGSSNEQYF
TGCGCCAGCAGCTCCCTGGGTGGCGGGAGTAGTAACGAGCAGTACTTC
>-|-|TRBV7-6|TRBJ2-7
CASSLAGSGFYEQYF
TGTGCCAGCAGCTTAGCTGGCAGCGGTTTCTACGAGCAGTACTTC
>-|-|TRBV7-2|TRBJ1-1
CASSLKNRDTEAFF
TGTGCCAGCAGCCTGAAGAACAGGGATACTGAAGCTTTCTTT
>-|-|TRBV28|TRBJ1-1
CASSFTGEAFF
TGTGCCAGCAGTTTCACGGGGGAAGCTTTCTTT
>-|-|TRBV28|TRBJ2-7
CASSFGRRTSRSYEQYF
TGTGCCAGCAGTTTTGGGAGACGGACTTCACGCTCCTACGAGCAGTACTTC
>-|TRBD2|TRBV7-6|TRBJ2-1
CASSSYLGGLAGNNEQFF
TGTGCCAGCAGCTCCTACCTGGGGGGACTAGCGGGTAACAATGAGCAGTTCTTC
>-|TRBD1|TRBV5-5|TRBJ2-7
CASSRTTGTGINEQYF
TGTGCCAGCAGCCGAACCACCGGGACAGGGATCAACGAGCAGTACTTC
>few|TRBD1|TRBV11-2|TRBJ1-1
CASSYTGVNTEAFF
TGTGCCAGCAGCTATACAGGGGTGAACACTGAAGCTTTCTTT
>-|-|TRBV12-3/TRBV12-4|TRBJ2-7
CASSFLQGGEQYF
TGTGCCAGCAGTTTCCTGCAGGGAGGCGAGCAGTACTTC
>-|-|TRBV4-1|TRBJ1-4
CASSQDGGSGEKLFF
TGCGCCAGCAGCCAAGATGGGGGGAGCGGTGAAAAACTGTTTTTT